Following are 11 T cell receptor beta chains from one sample sequenced in a study of blood T cell repertoires in COVID-19. Profiled with immunoSEQ multiplex PCR; TCRdb holds only in-frame clones, not every one. This sample carries about 7,800 clones, roughly 86% of them seen once, and the ten largest clones take around 15%. The sequenced sample was peripheral blood. Receptor source: a woman aged 60-75 years with active COVID-19.

V gene TRBV7-8 combines with J gene TRBJ2-5; 14 positions agree with TRBD2. The CDR3 is made up of 17 amino acids. Germline-derived CDR1 and CDR2 are SGHVS and FQNEAQ. After removal of 4 bases from V and 2 bases from J, the junction contained 6 bases not matched to a gene. The CDR3 nucleotides are TGTGCCAGCAGCTCCGGACTAGCGGGGGGTGTACAAGAGACCCAGTACTTC. It yields the protein CASSSGLAGGVQETQYF.

This chain uses TRBV19 with TRBJ1-1; D is uncertain. Trimming took off 3 bases at V and 3 bases at J, with 14 bases between the two ends. Germline CDR1 is LNHDA and CDR2 is SQIVND (reference sequence). The CDR3 runs 15 residues. The CDR3 region is CASSMVGVKDTEAFF. CDR3 in DNA: TGTGCCAGTAGTATGGTCGGGGTCAAGGACACTGAAGCTTTCTTT.

The chain links TRBV5-1 to TRBJ2-3, with TRBD1 as a possible D gene (6 bases). This CDR3 comprises 18 residues. V gave up 0 bases and J gave up 4 bases, with 21 bases separating them. CDR1 is SGHRS, CDR2 YFSETQ, per germline. This chain's CDR3 is CASSLGLTGGKVADTQYF. Here the CDR3 DNA reads TGCGCCAGCAGCTTGGGCCTGACAGGAGGAAAGGTAGCAGATACGCAGTATTTT.

V and J are TRBV5-1 and TRBJ2-3, with 9 nucleotides matching TRBD2. The CDR3 runs 22 residues. Losses at the gene ends were 0 bases for V and 2 bases for J; bases not matched to a gene: 22. The germline gives CDR1 SGHRS, CDR2 YFSETQ. DNA of the CDR3: TGCGCCAGCAGCTTGGGGGACCTTTACGGGGACCTGCTAGCGGGGACCACAGATACGCAGTATTTT. It encodes CASSLGDLYGDLLAGTTDTQYF. Variable domain in full (rest from reference TRBV5-1 and TRBJ2-3): KAGVTQTPRYLIKTRGQQVTLSCSPISGHRSVSWYQQTPGQGLQFLFEYFSETQRNKGNFPGRFSGRQFSNSRSEMNVSTLELGDSALYLCASSLGDLYGDLLAGTTDTQYFGPGTRLTVL.

This rearrangement joins TRBV18 to TRBJ1-2, with a tentative D call TRBD1 (5 bases). The CDR3 runs to 13 residues. V was trimmed by 4 bases and J by 3 bases, leaving 9 bases between them. CDR1 and CDR2 (germline): KGHSH, LQKENI. The CDR3: CASSQGRDYGYTF. The CDR3, as DNA: TGTGCCAGCTCACAGGGGAGGGACTATGGCTACACCTTC.

The rearrangement uses TRBV4-1 and TRBJ1-6, with TRBD1 identical over 9 bases. Trimming at V came to 2 bases and at J to 9 bases, leaving 8 bases not matched to a gene. CDR1 and CDR2 (germline): MGHRA, YSYEKL. This CDR3 comprises 16 residues. The CDR3 is CASSQTAGTGSSPLHF. The CDR3 bases are TGCGCCAGCAGCCAAACCGCCGGGACAGGGTCTTCACCCCTCCACTTT.

The chain employs TRBV6-2 or TRBV6-3 and TRBJ2-7, with D unresolved. In germline, CDR1 is MNHEY, CDR2 SVGEGT. CDR3 length equals 12 residues. Trimming pared 3 bases from V and 12 bases from J, leaving 15 bases between. The CDR3 here is CASSYSSRRGYF. The CDR3 DNA reads as TGTGCCAGCAGTTATAGTAGTCGCCGAGGGTACTTC.

The gene calls are TRBV30 and TRBJ2-2; D is perhaps TRBD2 (5 bases). Germline CDR1 and CDR2: GTSNPN and SVGIG (reference sequence). V dropped 5 bases and J dropped 2 bases, with 12 bases sitting between them. The length of the CDR3 is 14 residues. The CDR3 spells CAWGRGVNTGELFF. In DNA form, the CDR3 reads TGTGCCTGGGGACGGGGAGTTAACACCGGGGAGCTGTTTTTT.

This clone showed up just once. The chain combines TRBV5-1 with TRBJ2-2; a possible D gene is TRBD1 (6 bases). The length of the CDR3 is 16 residues. Germline values: CDR1 SGHRS, CDR2 YFSETQ. V was shortened by 2 bases and J by 3 bases, with 14 bases between the two germline ends. Written as DNA, the CDR3 is TGCGCCAGCAGCTTTCTAGGACAGCCACACACCGGGGAGCTGTTTTTT. Translation: CASSFLGQPHTGELFF.

This chain connects TRBV24-1 to TRBJ2-5; D unclear. CDR1 is KGHDR and CDR2 is SFDVKD in the germline V gene. The CDR3 contains 12 residues. V was cut by 3 bases and J by 3 bases, with 4 bases left in between. In DNA, the CDR3 is TGTGCCACCAGTGATACGGAAGAGACCCAGTACTTC. Its translation is CATSDTEETQYF.

J is TRBJ1-1 and V is TRBV5-1, with TRBD1 as a possible D gene (6 bases). Germline V lookup: CDR1 SGHRS, CDR2 YFSETQ. The CDR3 is 14 residues long. V was trimmed by 4 bases and J by 6 bases, leaving 16 bases between them. CDR3 coding DNA: TGCGCCAGCAGCGTCGGGACACCCACCGCTGAAGCTTTCTTT. Amino acids: CASSVGTPTAEAFF. The full variable domain, completed using reference TRBV5-1 and TRBJ1-1, is KAGVTQTPRYLIKTRGQQVTLSCSPISGHRSVSWYQQTPGQGLQFLFEYFSETQRNKGNFPGRFSGRQFSNSRSEMNVSTLELGDSALYLCASSVGTPTAEAFFGQGTRLTVV.